This T cell receptor (beta chain) was documented in a study of T-cell reconstitution after alpha-beta-depleted transplantation in children (dated by TCRdb to 2015 to 2016). About the full investigation: Using TCR repertoire profiling, the study followed T-cell immune reconstitution in a quantitative way in children after TCRalphabeta/CD19-depleted allogeneic hematopoietic cell transplantation.

What the authors observed across the whole study: Apparently early alphabetaT-cell count recovery about two months after transplant reportedly relied on only several hundred rapidly expanded clones derived from non-depleted graft cells. Over subsequent months, a decline in hyperexpanded clone frequencies was noted, and after one year, T-cell counts and TCRbeta diversity were mostly ascribed to newly produced T cells. In some patients, the high TCRbeta diversity seen at day 60 was put down to recipient T cells and intrathymic progenitors that had survived conditioning.

Of note for this clonotype: Its specific antigen is unknown. Per-base qualities were not stored, and no clone one base away is much larger.

Interpreted using the paper, the treatment or condition label stands for: allogeneic hematopoietic cell transplantation with graft depleted of TCRalphabeta T cells and CD19 B cells. TCRalphabeta/CD19-depleted allogeneic hematopoietic cell grafts were given to the transplant recipients, all of whom were children. Library preparation employed PCR. Sequenced on an Illumina HiSeq 2500. TCR libraries were prepared with molecular barcoding, using unique molecular identifiers to normalize TCRbeta repertoire quantification. TCRdb reran the public reads through fastp at Q25 and MiXCR, keeping productive beta chains. Under each unique CDR3 protein, matching rows form one entry showing the most common genes and DNA. The sample table lists fewer than 700,000 distinct CDR3 sequences, 10% to 15% of them with a count of one. Clones ranked in the top ten supply around 2.2% of the sample. V is shortened by 2 bases, J by 2 bases, and the region joining them spans 16 bases. The germline V gene gives CDR1 as SGHTA and CDR2 as FQGTGA. The CDR3 measures 17 amino acids from cysteine to phenylalanine. The retained sequence is limited to the CDR3, 51 bases, with the frame set at the first base.

This specimen consisted of PBMCs, mostly from graft donor cells, obtained 360 days after TCRalphabeta/CD19-depleted stem cell transplant. The sequence links TRBV7-3 to TRBJ2-1, with the D gene not clear enough to name. The clonotype originates from a male patient younger than 18 who had a stem cell transplant for acute myeloid leukemia, so the T cells may come from the graft donor. The CDR3 region reads CASSLGSSSTTYNEQFF. The DNA sequence follows: TGTGCCAGCAGCTTAGGGTCATCCTCAACAACCTACAATGAGCAGTTCTTC.